The rows below give T cell receptor beta chains drawn from one sample of a study of CD8 T cells in Susac syndrome. In TCRdb, the immunoSEQ multiplex PCR reads were re-called with MiXCR into one record per CDR3 protein. Here the sample spans 71,000 or so distinct CDR3 sequences, 93% being singletons. The specimen was CD4+ T cells from PBMCs. The receptor set was obtained from a human donor with Susac syndrome. Each CDR3 is given with its conserved first and last residue. Each record gives: CDR3 length, V gene, J gene, D gene, clone size, CDR3 DNA, CDR3 protein. D genes are given only for firm matches. Clone size is not always given. Where it is, it says once, few, many or a class for expanded clones.

length: 13; V: TRBV12-3/TRBV12-4; J: TRBJ2-3; D: -; size: -; DNA: TGTGCCAGCAGTTTATTCGGGGGAAATACGCAGTATTTT; CDR3: CASSLFGGNTQYF
length: 15; V: TRBV5-1; J: TRBJ1-4; D: -; size: -; DNA: TGCGCCAGCAGCTTGGAACCGGGCGGGCAGGAAAAACTGTTTTTT; CDR3: CASSLEPGGQEKLFF
length: 12; V: TRBV27; J: TRBJ1-2; D: TRBD1; size: -; DNA: TGTGCCAGTACGACAGGGCGGGGTGGCTACACCTTC; CDR3: CASTTGRGGYTF
length: 14; V: TRBV5-4; J: TRBJ2-3; D: -; size: -; DNA: TGTGCCAGCAGCTTGGAGGCTAGTCGAAATACGCAGTATTTT; CDR3: CASSLEASRNTQYF
length: 13; V: TRBV5-4; J: TRBJ2-7; D: -; size: -; DNA: TGTGCCAGCAGCCTGGACATTACCTACGAGCAGTACTTC; CDR3: CASSLDITYEQYF
length: 15; V: TRBV7-2; J: TRBJ2-4; D: -; size: -; DNA: TGTGCCAGCAGCCCTGAACTAAACGCCAAAAACATTCAGTACTTC; CDR3: CASSPELNAKNIQYF
length: 13; V: TRBV3-1; J: TRBJ2-2; D: -; size: -; DNA: TGTGCCAGCAGCCGGGACTCGACCGGGGAGCTGTTTTTT; CDR3: CASSRDSTGELFF
length: 15; V: TRBV25-1; J: TRBJ2-7; D: TRBD1; size: few; DNA: TGTGCCAGCAGCAAACAGGGGGCCTCCTGGTTCGAGCAGTACTTC; CDR3: CASSKQGASWFEQYF
length: 13; V: TRBV7-2; J: TRBJ1-6; D: -; size: -; DNA: TGTGCCGTGAGGTGGGGTCTTAATTCACCCCTCCACTTT; CDR3: CAVRWGLNSPLHF
length: 17; V: TRBV7-3; J: TRBJ2-6; D: -; size: -; DNA: TGTGCCAGCAGCTTAGTCCCTAAAATCTCTGGGGCCAACGTCCTGACTTTC; CDR3: CASSLVPKISGANVLTF
length: 16; V: TRBV18; J: TRBJ2-3; D: TRBD2; size: -; DNA: TGTGCCAGCTCACCGGCTCGGGACTACGGCACAGATACGCAGTATTTT; CDR3: CASSPARDYGTDTQYF
length: 14; V: TRBV20-1; J: TRBJ1-6; D: -; size: -; DNA: TGCAGTGCTAGAGTCGGCAGCTATAATTCACCCCTCCACTTT; CDR3: CSARVGSYNSPLHF
length: 14; V: TRBV28; J: TRBJ2-4; D: -; size: -; DNA: TGTGCCAGCAGTTTATATCAGGGGCCAAACATTCAGTACTTC; CDR3: CASSLYQGPNIQYF
length: 17; V: TRBV6-2/TRBV6-3; J: TRBJ2-7; D: -; size: -; DNA: TGTGCCAGCAGTTACATGTGGCCGCACCAGATTAGCTACGAGCAGTACTTC; CDR3: CASSYMWPHQISYEQYF
length: 13; V: TRBV12-3/TRBV12-4; J: TRBJ1-5; D: -; size: -; DNA: TGTGCCAGCAGTTTACCCCCGGATCAGCCCCAGCATTTT; CDR3: CASSLPPDQPQHF
length: 14; V: TRBV6-2/TRBV6-3; J: TRBJ1-1; D: TRBD1; size: -; DNA: TGTGCCAGCAGACGGACAGGGAAAGGGACTGAAGCTTTCTTT; CDR3: CASRRTGKGTEAFF
length: 13; V: TRBV3-1; J: TRBJ2-4; D: -; size: once; DNA: TGTGCCAGCAGCCTTCAGGGGGGAAACATTCAGTACTTC; CDR3: CASSLQGGNIQYF
length: 16; V: TRBV20-1; J: TRBJ1-5; D: TRBD1; size: -; DNA: TGCAGTGCTCCACCGAGAGCGGGACAGGGCAATCAGCCCCAGCATTTT; CDR3: CSAPPRAGQGNQPQHF
length: 16; V: TRBV5-1; J: TRBJ2-3; D: TRBD2; size: -; DNA: TGCGCCAGCAGCCCCAGACTAGCGGGGCCCACAGATACGCAGTATTTT; CDR3: CASSPRLAGPTDTQYF
length: 16; V: TRBV18; J: TRBJ1-3; D: TRBD1; size: -; DNA: TGTGCCAGCTCATCTTTGACAGGGGGCTCTGGAAACACCATATATTTT; CDR3: CASSSLTGGSGNTIYF
length: 12; V: TRBV5-1; J: TRBJ2-7; D: -; size: -; DNA: TGCGCCAGCAGCGGATGGACAAACGAGCAGTACTTC; CDR3: CASSGWTNEQYF
length: 13; V: TRBV5-1; J: TRBJ2-7; D: -; size: -; DNA: TGCGCCAGCAGCCCAGCCCTTTCCTACGAGCAGTACTTC; CDR3: CASSPALSYEQYF
length: 12; V: TRBV19; J: TRBJ2-1; D: -; size: -; DNA: TGTGCCAGTAGCCCAAGGGAGGATGAGCAGTTCTTC; CDR3: CASSPREDEQFF
length: 13; V: TRBV20-1; J: TRBJ2-1; D: -; size: -; DNA: TGCAGTGCTAGCCCGACGATTTACAATGAGCAGTTCTTC; CDR3: CSASPTIYNEQFF
length: 15; V: TRBV7-2; J: TRBJ2-7; D: -; size: once; DNA: TGTGCCAGCAGCTCGACCGGATCCCTCTCCTACGATCAGTACTTC; CDR3: CASSSTGSLSYDQYF
length: 14; V: TRBV10-3; J: TRBJ2-3; D: -; size: -; DNA: TGTGCCATAGCCCGCCCCGCTAGCACAGATACGCAGTATTTT; CDR3: CAIARPASTDTQYF
length: 12; V: TRBV10-3; J: TRBJ2-7; D: TRBD2; size: -; DNA: TGTGCCATCGGGGGGGGCTCCTACGAGCAGTACTTC; CDR3: CAIGGGSYEQYF
length: 16; V: TRBV11-2; J: TRBJ2-5; D: TRBD1; size: once; DNA: TGTGCCAGCAGCTTAGCGGTCGAGACAGGGGGAGAGACCCAGTACTTC; CDR3: CASSLAVETGGETQYF
length: 14; V: TRBV15; J: TRBJ2-1; D: TRBD1; size: -; DNA: TGTGCCACCAGCAGAGATCTAGGACAGGGGGAGCAGTTCTTC; CDR3: CATSRDLGQGEQFF
length: 12; V: TRBV7-2; J: TRBJ1-6; D: -; size: few; DNA: TGTGCCAGCAGCCCGTATAATTCACCCCTCCACTTT; CDR3: CASSPYNSPLHF
length: 15; V: TRBV20-1; J: TRBJ1-2; D: TRBD1; size: once; DNA: TGCAGTGCTAGAGATACAGGACAGGGGTCCTATGGCTACACCTTC; CDR3: CSARDTGQGSYGYTF
length: 15; V: TRBV4-3; J: TRBJ2-7; D: TRBD1; size: -; DNA: TGCGCCAGCACGTCCGGGACAGGCAGCTCCTACGAGCAGTACTTC; CDR3: CASTSGTGSSYEQYF
length: 13; V: TRBV29-1; J: TRBJ1-2; D: -; size: -; DNA: TGCAGCGCCGGGCAAGCTGGGAACTATGGCTACACCTTC; CDR3: CSAGQAGNYGYTF
length: 16; V: TRBV4-1; J: TRBJ1-5; D: -; size: -; DNA: TGCGCCAGCAGCCAAGATCGACAGTTTAGCAATCAGCCCCAGCATTTT; CDR3: CASSQDRQFSNQPQHF
length: 15; V: TRBV7-2; J: TRBJ1-5; D: TRBD1; size: -; DNA: TGTGCCAGCAGCTTAGAGGGGACAGGGAATAAGCCCCAGCATTTT; CDR3: CASSLEGTGNKPQHF
length: 12; V: TRBV19; J: TRBJ2-1; D: -; size: -; DNA: TGTGCCATTGGGGGCTACTACAATGAGCAGTTCTTC; CDR3: CAIGGYYNEQFF
length: 15; V: TRBV7-2; J: TRBJ2-2; D: -; size: -; DNA: TGTGCCAGCAGCTTGGCATCATTTGGCACCGGGGAGCTGTTTTTT; CDR3: CASSLASFGTGELFF
length: 12; V: TRBV18; J: TRBJ2-3; D: -; size: -; DNA: TGTGCCAGCTCACCATCAGTAGATACGCAGTATTTT; CDR3: CASSPSVDTQYF
length: 15; V: TRBV3-1; J: TRBJ1-6; D: TRBD1; size: -; DNA: TGTGCCAGCAGCCACCGACAGGGGGCAAGTTCACCCCTCCACTTT; CDR3: CASSHRQGASSPLHF
length: 15; V: TRBV7-6; J: TRBJ1-2; D: TRBD1; size: -; DNA: TGTGCCAGCAGCTTAGGGACAGGGAGTAACTATGGCTACACCTTC; CDR3: CASSLGTGSNYGYTF
length: 15; V: TRBV28; J: TRBJ2-3; D: TRBD2; size: -; DNA: TGTGCCAGCAGTCAAGCGGGGGGGCTCACAGATACGCAGTATTTT; CDR3: CASSQAGGLTDTQYF
length: 18; V: TRBV6-1; J: TRBJ2-6; D: -; size: few; DNA: TGTGCCAGCAGTGGACAGGGCGGGGACCGCTCTGGGGCCAACGTCCTGACTTTC; CDR3: CASSGQGGDRSGANVLTF
length: 15; V: TRBV11-2; J: TRBJ1-5; D: -; size: -; DNA: TGTGCCAGCAGCCCCGATGGGCTCGGAAATCAGCCCCAGCATTTT; CDR3: CASSPDGLGNQPQHF
length: 15; V: TRBV4-2; J: TRBJ2-1; D: -; size: -; DNA: TGTGCCAGCAGCCAAGATCCGGGAACTTACAATGAGCAGTTCTTC; CDR3: CASSQDPGTYNEQFF
length: 13; V: TRBV30; J: TRBJ1-1; D: -; size: -; DNA: TGTGCCTGGAGTGTAGCTGGGTTCGCTGAAGCTTTCTTT; CDR3: CAWSVAGFAEAFF
length: 13; V: TRBV20-1; J: TRBJ2-2; D: -; size: -; DNA: TGCTTCGCCTATGTACCGGACACCGGGGAGCTGTTTTTT; CDR3: CFAYVPDTGELFF
length: 16; V: TRBV5-1; J: TRBJ2-5; D: TRBD2; size: -; DNA: TGCGCCAGCAGCTTCGGGGTAGCGGGGGCCATAGAGACCCAGTACTTC; CDR3: CASSFGVAGAIETQYF
length: 15; V: TRBV7-2; J: TRBJ2-5; D: TRBD1; size: -; DNA: TGTGCCAGCAGCTTACCTACAGGGGGTTGGGAGACCCAGTACTTC; CDR3: CASSLPTGGWETQYF
length: 13; V: TRBV3-1; J: TRBJ2-3; D: -; size: -; DNA: TGTGCCAGCAGCCAAGGAGAATCAGATACGCAGTATTTT; CDR3: CASSQGESDTQYF
length: 15; V: TRBV5-1; J: TRBJ2-7; D: TRBD1; size: -; DNA: TGCGCCAGCAGCATCACCCCGGGACAGGGCTACGAGCAGTACTTC; CDR3: CASSITPGQGYEQYF
length: 17; V: TRBV15; J: TRBJ2-3; D: TRBD2; size: -; DNA: TGTGCCACCAGCAGAGTTGAACGGGGGGTACTCGGAGGTACGCAGTATTTT; CDR3: CATSRVERGVLGGTQYF